This T cell receptor beta chain was sequenced during a study of blood T cell repertoires in COVID-19 (dated by TCRdb to the early 2020s). About the full investigation: Collaborator samples came from the United States, Italy and Spain and covered acute and convalescent phases of COVID-19. The material from the prospective study consisted of cDNA or gDNA derived from T cells, B-cell-depleted T cells, or PBMCs. A de-identified subject ID, COVID-19 status, age in years and sex were almost always included in the sample metadata. Samples came from the ongoing ImmuneRACE study (first 160 participants) plus 1,254 subjects from 6 global collaborators. The repertoires were released in a freely available public database intended as a resource for research on the immune response to SARS-CoV-2. Deeply sampled blood TCRbeta repertoires from subjects exposed to, actively infected with, or recovered from COVID-19 were included in the dataset. Where HLA class I and class II types were available, the types were taken from metadata supplied by the sample provider, not from assay-based typing.

Each collaborating institution followed its own protocols to collect whole blood in K2EDTA tubes. For TCRbeta analysis, collaborator samples were shipped as frozen whole blood, as isolated PBMCs, or as DNA extracted from either sample type. With respect to this clone: The antigen it recognizes is unknown. No base quality values were provided; no much bigger clone lies one nucleotide off.

TCRbeta CDR3 regions were amplified from genomic DNA using the immunoSEQ Assay, a bias-controlled multiplex PCR. Per the authors' processing: Within the assay, amplification of reference gene primers was used to estimate how many nucleated cells each sample contained. Sequence reads were collapsed and filtered to measure the absolute abundance of every unique TCRbeta CDR3 rearrangement. For each sample, productive Simpson clonality was calculated as the square root of Simpson's diversity index over productive rearrangements. TCRdb obtained this table from immuneACCESS and retained in-frame rearrangements with V and J assigned. These tables miss some clones; where compared with another copy, unresolved V genes account for less than half of the shortfall, and the remainder is unexplained. The V and J calls and clone size come from that table; D and trimming were worked out from the DNA. In this sample the table shows roughly 250,000 clones, around 82% of which occur a single time. The leading ten clones occupy about 9.1% of the sample.

What the study reported, not specific to this receptor: How much clinical and demographic metadata was included differed by source and by participant, and the metadata was provided uncurated.

The germline V gene yields SNHLY for CDR1 and FYNNEI for CDR2. V was cut back by 2 bases and J by 1 base, leaving a gap of 5 bases between them. The CDR3 sequence holds 14 residues, the cysteine and phenylalanine included. Solely the CDR3 DNA is kept, with 42 bases framed from the first base. The V gene is TRBV2 and the J gene is TRBJ2-2; the D segment cannot be called with confidence. The TCR sequence derives from a human donor in a cohort sampled during active COVID-19. Sequencing was performed on peripheral blood. The DNA sequence follows: TGTGCCAGCAGTGAATTGCGGAACACCGGGGAGCTGTTTTTT. Translated, this is CASSELRNTGELFF.